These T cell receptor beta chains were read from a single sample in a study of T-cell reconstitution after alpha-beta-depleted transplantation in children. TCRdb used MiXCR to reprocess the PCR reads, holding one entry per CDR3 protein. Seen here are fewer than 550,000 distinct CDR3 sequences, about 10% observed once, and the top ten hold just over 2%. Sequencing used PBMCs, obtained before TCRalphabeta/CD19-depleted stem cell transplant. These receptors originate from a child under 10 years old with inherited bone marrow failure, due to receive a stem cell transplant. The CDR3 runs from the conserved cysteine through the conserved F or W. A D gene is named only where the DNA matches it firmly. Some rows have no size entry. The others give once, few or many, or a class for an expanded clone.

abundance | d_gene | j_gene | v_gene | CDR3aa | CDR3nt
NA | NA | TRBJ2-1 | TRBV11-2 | CASSLVPAGWNNEQFF | TGTGCCAGCAGCTTAGTACCGGCGGGATGGAACAATGAGCAGTTCTTC
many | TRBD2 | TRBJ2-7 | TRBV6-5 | CASSYSSSGLYEQYF | TGTGCCAGCAGTTACTCGTCTAGCGGCCTCTACGAGCAGTACTTC
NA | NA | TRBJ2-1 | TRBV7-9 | CASSLTSPLYNEQFF | TGTGCCAGCAGCCTAACTAGCCCTCTCTACAATGAGCAGTTCTTC
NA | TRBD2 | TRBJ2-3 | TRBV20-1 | CSATPGASGRVEDTQYF | TGCAGTGCTACCCCTGGGGCTAGCGGGAGGGTGGAAGATACGCAGTATTTT
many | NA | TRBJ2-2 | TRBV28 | CASSEPQGPGELFF | TGTGCCAGCAGCGAACCCCAGGGTCCCGGGGAGCTGTTTTTT
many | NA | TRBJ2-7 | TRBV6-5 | CASSYEGGSYEQYF | TGTGCCAGCAGTTACGAAGGCGGGTCCTACGAGCAGTACTTC
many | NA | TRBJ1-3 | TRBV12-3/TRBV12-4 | CASSFRRASGNTIYF | TGTGCCAGCAGTTTCCGCAGGGCCTCTGGAAACACCATATATTTT
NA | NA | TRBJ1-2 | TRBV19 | CASSITPGAVQLANGYTF | TGTGCCAGTAGTATAACGCCAGGGGCGGTTCAACTAGCGAACGGCTACACCTTC
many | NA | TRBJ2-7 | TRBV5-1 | CASSLAGQTYEQYF | TGCGCCAGCAGCTTGGCGGGACAAACCTACGAGCAGTACTTC
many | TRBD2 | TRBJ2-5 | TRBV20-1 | CSGAGLQETQYF | TGCAGTGGAGCGGGGCTCCAAGAGACCCAGTACTTC
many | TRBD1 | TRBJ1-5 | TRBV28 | CASSWTGRSNQPQHF | TGTGCCAGCAGTTGGACAGGAAGGAGCAATCAGCCCCAGCATTTT
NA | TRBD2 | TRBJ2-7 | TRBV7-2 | CASRPLAGRGLYEQYF | TGTGCCAGCAGACCCCTAGCGGGCAGGGGTTTATACGAGCAGTACTTC
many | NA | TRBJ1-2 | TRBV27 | CASRTGPGGYTF | TGTGCCAGCAGAACAGGGCCAGGGGGCTACACCTTC
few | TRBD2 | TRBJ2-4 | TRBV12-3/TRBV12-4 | CASSFSGGWRNIQYF | TGTGCCAGCAGTTTCTCGGGAGGGTGGCGGAACATTCAGTACTTC
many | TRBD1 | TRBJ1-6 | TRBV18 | CASSPAGTGNSPLHF | TGTGCCAGCTCCCCGGCCGGGACAGGGAATTCACCCCTCCACTTT
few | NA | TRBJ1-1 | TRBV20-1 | CSARDPHVEGRAFF | TGCAGTGCTAGAGATCCTCATGTTGAGGGTAGGGCTTTCTTT
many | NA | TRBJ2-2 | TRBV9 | CASSVDGSLAGELFF | TGTGCCAGCAGCGTAGATGGTAGCTTGGCCGGGGAGCTGTTTTTT
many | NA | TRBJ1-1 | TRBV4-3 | CASSQRQVSEAFF | TGCGCCAGCAGCCAGAGACAGGTCTCTGAAGCTTTCTTT
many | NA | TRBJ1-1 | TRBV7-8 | CASSPRLNTEAFF | TGTGCCAGCAGCCCCCGGTTGAACACTGAAGCTTTCTTT
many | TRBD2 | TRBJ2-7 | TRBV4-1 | CASSHQTSGSIYEQYF | TGCGCCAGCAGCCACCAAACTAGCGGGAGTATCTACGAGCAGTACTTC
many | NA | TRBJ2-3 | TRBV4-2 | CASSGGEVTDTQYF | TGTGCCAGCAGCGGAGGGGAGGTGACAGATACGCAGTATTTT
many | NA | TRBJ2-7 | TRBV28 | CASSLEGGMAQYF | TGTGCCAGCAGTTTAGAGGGCGGAATGGCTCAGTACTTC
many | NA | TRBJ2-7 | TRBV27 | CASSLLPLISYGQYF | TGTGCCAGCAGTTTACTACCGTTGATCTCCTACGGGCAGTACTTC
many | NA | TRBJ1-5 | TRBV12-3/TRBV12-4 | CASSVGGGNQPQHF | TGTGCCAGCAGTGTCGGGGGAGGCAATCAGCCCCAGCATTTT
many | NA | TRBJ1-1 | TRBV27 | CASGGSEAFF | TGTGCCAGTGGGGGCTCTGAAGCTTTCTTT
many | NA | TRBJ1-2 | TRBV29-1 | CSVPGHSYGYTF | TGCAGCGTTCCCGGACATAGCTATGGCTACACCTTC
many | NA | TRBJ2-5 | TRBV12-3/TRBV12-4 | CASSFRKVTQYF | TGTGCTAGCAGTTTTCGGAAAGTGACCCAGTACTTC
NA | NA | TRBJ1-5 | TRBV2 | CASSATTDNQPQHF | TGTGCCAGCAGCGCCACCACAGACAATCAGCCCCAGCATTTT
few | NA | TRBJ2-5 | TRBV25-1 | CASSEFEGGYQETQYF | TGTGCCAGCAGTGAATTCGAAGGGGGGTACCAAGAGACCCAGTACTTC
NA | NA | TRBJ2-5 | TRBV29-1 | CSVVFRDTQETQYF | TGCAGCGTTGTTTTTCGGGACACCCAAGAGACCCAGTACTTC
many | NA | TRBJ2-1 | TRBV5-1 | CASSIGTSPSSYNEQFF | TGCGCCAGCAGCATAGGGACAAGTCCTAGCTCCTACAATGAGCAGTTCTTC
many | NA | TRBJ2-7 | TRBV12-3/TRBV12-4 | CASSSRDTGYEQYF | TGTGCCAGCAGTTCGCGGGACACGGGCTACGAGCAGTACTTC
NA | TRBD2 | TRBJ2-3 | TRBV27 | CASSLGPGAGVADTQYF | TGTGCCAGCAGTTTAGGTCCTGGAGCGGGAGTGGCAGATACGCAGTATTTT
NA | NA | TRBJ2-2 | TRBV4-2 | CASSQEESGELFF | TGTGCCAGCAGCCAAGAGGAGAGCGGGGAGCTGTTTTTT
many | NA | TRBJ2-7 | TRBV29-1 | CSVEDRLGARYEQYF | TGCAGCGTTGAAGATCGTTTGGGGGCGCGCTACGAGCAGTACTTC
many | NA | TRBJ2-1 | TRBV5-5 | CASSFRGFPDEQFF | TGTGCCAGCAGCTTCCGTGGGTTTCCAGATGAGCAGTTCTTC
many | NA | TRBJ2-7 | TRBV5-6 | CASSLGQPTAYEQYF | TGTGCCAGCAGCTTGGGACAGCCGACTGCCTACGAGCAGTACTTC
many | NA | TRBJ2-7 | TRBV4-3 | CASSQEIGTLREQYF | TGCGCCAGCAGCCAAGAAATAGGAACACTGCGGGAGCAGTACTTC
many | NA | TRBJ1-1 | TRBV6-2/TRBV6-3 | CASSYPWGREDSTEAFF | TGTGCCAGCAGTTACCCGTGGGGCAGGGAGGACTCCACTGAAGCTTTCTTT
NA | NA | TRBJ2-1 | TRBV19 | CASSHHLIKGPTSYNEQFF | TGTGCCAGTAGTCACCATTTAATAAAGGGACCTACAAGCTACAATGAGCAGTTCTTC
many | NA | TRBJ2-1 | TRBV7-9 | CASSPGEGGYNEQFF | TGTGCCAGCAGCCCAGGGGAGGGTGGATACAATGAGCAGTTCTTC
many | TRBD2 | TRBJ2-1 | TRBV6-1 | CASSPLAGGPNEQFF | TGTGCCAGCAGCCCACTAGCGGGAGGGCCCAATGAGCAGTTCTTC
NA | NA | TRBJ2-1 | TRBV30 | CAWKDSSSYNEQFF | TGTGCCTGGAAGGACAGTAGCTCCTACAATGAGCAGTTCTTC
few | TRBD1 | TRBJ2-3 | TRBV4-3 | CASSHRDRGRTDTQYF | TGCGCCAGCAGCCACCGGGACAGGGGGCGGACAGATACGCAGTATTTT
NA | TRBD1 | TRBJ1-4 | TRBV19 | CASNRRGALNEKLFF | TGTGCCAGTAATCGCAGGGGGGCACTTAATGAAAAACTGTTTTTT
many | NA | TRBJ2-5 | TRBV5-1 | CASSLGEAAAQETQYF | TGCGCCAGCAGCTTGGGTGAGGCCGCAGCGCAAGAGACCCAGTACTTC
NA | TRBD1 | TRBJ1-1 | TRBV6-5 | CASQFDRAYEAFF | TGTGCCAGCCAGTTCGACAGGGCGTATGAAGCTTTCTTT
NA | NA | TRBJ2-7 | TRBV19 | CASSTGTYRDEQYF | TGTGCCAGTAGTACGGGGACTTATCGGGACGAGCAGTACTTC
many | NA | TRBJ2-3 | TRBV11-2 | CASSWKQSTDTQYF | TGTGCCAGCAGCTGGAAACAGAGCACAGATACGCAGTATTTT
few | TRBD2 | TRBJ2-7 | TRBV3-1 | CASSHATSGYAQYF | TGTGCCAGCAGCCACGCGACTAGCGGGTACGCGCAGTACTTC
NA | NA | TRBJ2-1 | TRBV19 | CASSIDGSAYSYNEQFF | TGTGCCAGTAGTATAGATGGTAGCGCCTACTCCTACAATGAGCAGTTCTTC
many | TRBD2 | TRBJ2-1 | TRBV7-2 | CASSLSRTSGTYEQFF | TGTGCCAGCAGCTTAAGCCGGACTAGCGGGACGTATGAGCAGTTCTTC
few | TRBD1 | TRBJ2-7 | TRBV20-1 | CSAEYRDRGGEQYF | TGCAGTGCTGAATACCGGGACAGGGGAGGAGAGCAGTACTTC
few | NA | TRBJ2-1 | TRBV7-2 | CASSRNRDPPQFF | TGTGCCAGCAGCCGGAACCGGGACCCACCCCAGTTCTTC
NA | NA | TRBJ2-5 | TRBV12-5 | CASGLTPSGAKETQYF | TGTGCTAGTGGTTTGACCCCCTCAGGCGCTAAAGAGACCCAGTACTTC